The rows below give T cell receptor beta chains drawn from one sample of a study of cytomegalovirus exposure and HLA in healthy donors. Sequencing used immunoSEQ multiplex PCR; TCRdb keeps in-frame clones, though not all of them. The table has roughly 130,000 clones, approximately 86% seen once. The sample consisted of PBMCs. Receptor source: a boy younger than 18 in good health and CMV-seronegative. Both conserved end residues are trimmed from each CDR3. Fields, in order: V gene, CDR3 length, CDR3 protein.

>TRBV27|12
ASSLLAGGYGYT
>TRBV5-6|12
ASSFSRGLQPQH
>TRBV19|16
ASSTNRGFVSGNQPQH
>TRBV6-1|13
ASTSGGGGAHEQY
>TRBV5-1|10
ASSGGGGELF
>TRBV18|12
ASSPQDRVDTQY
>TRBV7-2|10
ASSLQAEKLF
>TRBV5-1|14
ASSSTRTGGRYEQY
>TRBV4-3|13
ASSQAGQGPYEQY
>TRBV5-5|12
ASSLATGNTEAF
>TRBV4-3|13
ASSQEGQYSYEQY
>TRBV9|12
ASSVLEERDTQY
>TRBV5-6|11
ASSRRGGDPAF
>TRBV4-1|12
ASSQLTARDTIY
>TRBV5-1|14
ASSLSGTRTTDTQY
>TRBV9|14
ASSPRGGGGLDEAF
>TRBV4-1|14
ASSPVGAGVIGELF
>TRBV4-1|19
ASSQDPMNPKTSPNTGELF
>TRBV10-3|13
AIGAVGAPGNEQF
>TRBV9|10
ASSGAGYTIY
>TRBV6-1|16
ASSESGTSGSLTDTQY
>TRBV6-5|13
ASSTSPDSHYGYT
>TRBV19|14
ASSIVYGGSNQPQH
>TRBV19|12
ASSMTGGTDTQY
>TRBV18|12
ASSSQTPGTEAF